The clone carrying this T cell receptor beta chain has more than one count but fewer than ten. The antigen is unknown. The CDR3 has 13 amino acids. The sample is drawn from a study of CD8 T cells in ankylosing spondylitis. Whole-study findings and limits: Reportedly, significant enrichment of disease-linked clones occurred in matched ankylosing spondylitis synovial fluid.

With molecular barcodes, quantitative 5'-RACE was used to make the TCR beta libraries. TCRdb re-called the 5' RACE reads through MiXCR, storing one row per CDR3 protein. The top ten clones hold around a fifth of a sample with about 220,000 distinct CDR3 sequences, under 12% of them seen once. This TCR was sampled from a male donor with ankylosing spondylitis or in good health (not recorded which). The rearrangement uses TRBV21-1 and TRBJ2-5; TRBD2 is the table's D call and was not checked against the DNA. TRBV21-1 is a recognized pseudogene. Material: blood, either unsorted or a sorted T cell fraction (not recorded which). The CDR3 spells CASQGDSQETQYF. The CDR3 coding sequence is TGTGCCAGTCAAGGGGACTCCCAAGAGACCCAGTACTTC.